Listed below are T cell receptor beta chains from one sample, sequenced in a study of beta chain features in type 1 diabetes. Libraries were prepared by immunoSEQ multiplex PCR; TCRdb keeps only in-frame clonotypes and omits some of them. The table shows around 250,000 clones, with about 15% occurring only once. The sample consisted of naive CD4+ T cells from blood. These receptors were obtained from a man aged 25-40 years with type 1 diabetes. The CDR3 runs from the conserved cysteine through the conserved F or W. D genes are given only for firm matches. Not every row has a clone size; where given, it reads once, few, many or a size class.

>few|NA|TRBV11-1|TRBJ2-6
TGTGCCAGCAGCCCCCGGGAAACCCTGGGGGCCAACGTCCTGACTTTC
CASSPRETLGANVLTF
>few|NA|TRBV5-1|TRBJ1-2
TGCGCCAGCAGCTTGGAGGGCGGCAGGGACTATGGCTACACCTTC
CASSLEGGRDYGYTF
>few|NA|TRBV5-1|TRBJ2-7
TGCGCCAGCAGCTCCGGGGGGCGAAACGAGCAGTACTTC
CASSSGGRNEQYF
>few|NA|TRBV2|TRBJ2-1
TGTGCCAGCAGTGAAGCGCCGGGAAACTACAATGAGCAGTTCTTC
CASSEAPGNYNEQFF
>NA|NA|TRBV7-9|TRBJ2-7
TGTGCCAGCAGCTTAGGAGGTCCCTACGAGCAGTACTTC
CASSLGGPYEQYF
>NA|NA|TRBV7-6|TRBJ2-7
TGTGCCAGCAGCTGGGGCAGGGACAACGAGCAGTACTTC
CASSWGRDNEQYF
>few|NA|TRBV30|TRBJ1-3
TGTGCCTGGAGTGGGACAGTCATCTCTGGAAACACCATATATTTT
CAWSGTVISGNTIYF
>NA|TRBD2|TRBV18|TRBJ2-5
TGTGCCAGCTCACTTGGACTAGCGGGAACGGTGACCCAGTACTTC
CASSLGLAGTVTQYF
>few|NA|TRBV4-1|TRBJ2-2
TGCGCCAGCAGCCATGACTCGGCCCACCCTCTTAACACCGGGGAGCTGTTTTTT
CASSHDSAHPLNTGELFF
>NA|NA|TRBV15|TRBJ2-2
TGTGCCACCAGCATTCGCGGGAACACCGGGGAGCTGTTTTTT
CATSIRGNTGELFF
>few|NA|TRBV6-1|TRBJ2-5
TGTGCCAGCAGTGAGGACTCCTCGAGGACCCAGTACTTC
CASSEDSSRTQYF
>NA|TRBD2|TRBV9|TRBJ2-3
TGTGCCAGCAGCCCAGGACTAGCTCCATTCACAGATACGCAGTATTTT
CASSPGLAPFTDTQYF
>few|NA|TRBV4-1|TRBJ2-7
TGCGCCAGCAGCCAAGAAGGTCGAGGGCAGTACTTC
CASSQEGRGQYF
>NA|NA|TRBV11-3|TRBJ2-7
TGTGCCAGCAGCCAACAGGCGACCGAGCAGTACTTC
CASSQQATEQYF
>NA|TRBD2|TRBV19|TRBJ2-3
TGTGCCAGTAGTATTCGGCTAGCGGGGGCCAGCACAGATACGCAGTATTTT
CASSIRLAGASTDTQYF
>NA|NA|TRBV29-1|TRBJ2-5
TGCAGCGTTGAAGTCCGGAGGGAGACCCAGTACTTC
CSVEVRRETQYF
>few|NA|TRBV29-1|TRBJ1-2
TGCAGCGTTGAAGGCGGTGGGGGCGATGGCTACACCTTC
CSVEGGGGDGYTF
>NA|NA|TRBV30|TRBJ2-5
TGTGCCTGGAGTGTAAGGAGGGTCGAGACCCAGTACTTC
CAWSVRRVETQYF
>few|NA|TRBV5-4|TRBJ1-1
TGTGCCAGCAGCTCATACAAGAACACTGAAGCTTTCTTT
CASSSYKNTEAFF
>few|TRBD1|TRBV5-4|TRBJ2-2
TGTGCCAGCAGCCCGGACAGGGTAACCGGGGAGCTGTTTTTT
CASSPDRVTGELFF
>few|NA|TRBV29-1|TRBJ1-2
TGCAGCGTTGACAGGGGCGACTATGGCTACACCTTC
CSVDRGDYGYTF
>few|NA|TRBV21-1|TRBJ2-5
TGTGCCAGCAGCGACCGGGGGGCGGGGATCCAAGAGACCCAGTACTTC
CASSDRGAGIQETQYF